A single TCR beta chain is shown here with its context. Its antigen is still unknown. No base quality information exists; no much larger clone differs at one position. The entry originates in a study of spatial heterogeneity in lung cancer (dated by TCRdb to the late 2010s). General notes on the study: Beta-chain transcripts were consistently detected in greater numbers than alpha-chain transcripts, which likely reflects a higher abundance of beta-chain transcripts. At surgery, both alpha and beta chains were TCR-sequenced in about 200 tumor regions, fewer than 85 matched nontumor lung samples and a few dozen PBMC samples. TCR transcript counts in tumor regions correlated strongly with a T cell transcriptional module score from matched bulk RNA-seq. The study linked features of the TCR repertoire to counts of nonsynonymous mutations, which were determined by whole-exome sequencing of tumor tissue. In the raw uncorrected reads, each unique combination of TCR and UMI appeared on average more than ten times. TCR alpha and beta repertoires were quantitatively compared across multiple tumor regions, matched nontumor lung and blood in non-small cell lung cancer.

Library creation used 5' RACE. These reads were obtained on a NextSeq 500. In the TCR library protocol, a unique molecular identifier was attached to each TCR cDNA molecule so that PCR and sequencing errors could be corrected. The source study handled its data this way. TCR identification, UMI-based error correction and CDR3 extraction were all carried out with Decombinator tools. Expanded TCRs were defined as those above a frequency of 2 per 1,000, corresponding to the top 1% of the tumor frequency distribution. Expanded tumor TCRs statistically deemed absent (corrected P<0.05) from at least one tumor region were classed as regional, and all other expanded tumor TCRs were classed as ubiquitous. Rényi diversity was computed with the R vegan package after subsampling each repertoire 100 times to 5,000 TCRs. CDR3 similarity networks were built from amino acid triplet string-kernel similarity, with CDR3s being connected when pairwise similarity was above 0.82. TCRdb trimmed the raw reads at Q25, called clones with MiXCR and kept productive beta chains. Here each entry gathers all rows of one CDR3 protein and keeps the most common genes and DNA. The V and J calls and clone size come from TCRdb's table, not from the authors' own analysis. The sample yields about 1,500 distinct CDR3 sequences; roughly a tenth were counted once. About 29% of the sample is in the top ten clones.

The cysteine opens and the phenylalanine closes a CDR3 of 11 amino acids. Only the CDR3 DNA is retained, 33 bases long and in frame from the first base. Taken from the germline V gene, the CDR1 and CDR2 loops are SGHAT and FQNNGV. A distance of 11 bases separates the germline ends of V and J, which lose 4 bases and 11 bases respectively. The label giving this sample's time point can be read as: sample taken at primary tumor resection. The donors were more than 65 patients from the lung TRACERx cohort who had early-stage, untreated non-small cell lung cancer. For TCR sequencing, whole RNA was extracted from tumor and nontumor lung tissue, or from cryopreserved PBMC samples, and no cell sorting was done. Only patients with enough RNA available from two or more tumor regions were chosen for TCR sequencing. A lung pathologist reviewed the tumor and adjacent nontumor lung specimens before the specimens were selected.

The study at large found these results: The number of expanded intratumoral alpha and beta TCRs correlated with the tumor nonsynonymous mutation count. TCR-seq was estimated to cover only about 7.6% of tumor T cells for alpha chains and around 13% for beta chains. Additional single-cell paired TCR alpha and beta sequencing was considered necessary to confirm, at a functional level, the hypothesis that regional TCRs recognize regional mutations. The count of ubiquitous expanded TCRs correlated with the count of ubiquitous nonsynonymous mutations, and the count of regional expanded TCRs correlated with the count of regional nonsynonymous mutations.

The specimen comprised lung tumor tissue, sampled at surgery. The sequence joins TRBV11-2 to TRBJ1-1; the best D guess is TRBD1, with 5 bases matching. This sequence was found in a female donor with early-stage non-small cell lung cancer. In nucleotides, the sequence is TGTGCCAGCAGCTCAGGGTTCGATGCTTTCTTT. This is translated as CASSSGFDAFF.